The clone carrying this T cell receptor (beta chain) was observed at least ten times. What it binds is unknown. These data come from a study of response to subunit inactivated influenza vaccine. Study results and limitations: It was the authors' suggestion that each seasonal influenza vaccination recruits few new T cells.

Trimming took 1 base from V and 0 from J, leaving 9 bases between them. CDR3 length: 15 amino acids. TCRdb reprocessed the RT-PCR reads via MiXCR and lists one record per CDR3 protein. This sample carries some 500,000 distinct CDR3 sequences, about 15% of them seen once, and the ten largest clones take roughly 3.1%. Sequencing used CD4+ T cells sorted from PBMCs, obtained around 25 months after vaccination. The chain has TRBV12-3 or TRBV12-4 and TRBJ1-1, with D uncertain. The sequence came from a man between 45 and 75 years old who received an inactivated influenza vaccine. For the CDR3, the DNA is TGTGCCAGCAGTTTAGTAGGTCGGTTGAACACTGAAGCTTTCTTT. As protein: CASSLVGRLNTEAFF.